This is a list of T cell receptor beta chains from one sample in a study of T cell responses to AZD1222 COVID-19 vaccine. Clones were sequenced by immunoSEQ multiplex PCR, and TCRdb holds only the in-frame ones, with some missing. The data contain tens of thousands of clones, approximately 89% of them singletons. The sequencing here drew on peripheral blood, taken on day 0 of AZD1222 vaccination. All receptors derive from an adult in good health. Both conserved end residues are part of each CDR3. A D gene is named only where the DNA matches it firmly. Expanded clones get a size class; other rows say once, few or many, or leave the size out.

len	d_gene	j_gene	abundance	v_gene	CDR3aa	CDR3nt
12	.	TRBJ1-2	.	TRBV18	CASSPRQDGYTF	TGTGCCAGCTCACCCCGACAGGATGGCTACACCTTC
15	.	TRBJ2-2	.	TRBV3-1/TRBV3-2	CASSRAGVNTGELFF	TGTGCCAGCAGCCGGGCAGGAGTAAACACCGGGGAGCTGTTTTTT
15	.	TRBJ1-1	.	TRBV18	CASSPVTGVNTEAFF	TGTGCCAGCTCACCAGTTACAGGAGTGAACACTGAAGCTTTCTTT
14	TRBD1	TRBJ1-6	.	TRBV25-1	CASSMRQGWSPLHF	TGTGCCAGCAGTATGAGACAGGGTTGGTCACCCCTCCACTTT
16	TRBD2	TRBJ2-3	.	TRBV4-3	CASSQDLGGGADTQYF	TGCGCCAGCAGCCAAGATTTGGGCGGGGGGGCAGATACGCAGTATTTT
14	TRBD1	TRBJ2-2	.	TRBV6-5	CASRTGALSGELFF	TGTGCCAGCAGGACAGGGGCCCTCTCCGGGGAGCTGTTTTTT
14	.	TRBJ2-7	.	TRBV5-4	CASSWNRGTYEQYF	TGTGCCAGCAGTTGGAACCGAGGCACCTACGAGCAGTACTTC
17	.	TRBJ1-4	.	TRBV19	CASSMGRNEGTNEKLFF	TGTGCCAGTAGTATGGGTCGGAATGAGGGAACTAATGAAAAACTGTTTTTT
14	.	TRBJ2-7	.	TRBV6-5	CASSQDGLLYEQYF	TGTGCCAGCAGTCAGGACGGTTTACTTTACGAGCAGTACTTC
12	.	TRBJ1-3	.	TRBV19	CASSYSGNTIYF	TGTGCCAGTAGCTACTCTGGAAACACCATATATTTT
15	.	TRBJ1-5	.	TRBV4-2	CASSQVAGNNQPQHF	TGTGCCAGCAGCCAAGTTGCCGGGAATAATCAGCCCCAGCATTTT
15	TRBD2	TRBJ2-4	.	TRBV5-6	CASSRRSGGKNIQYF	TGTGCCAGCAGCCGGCGTAGCGGGGGGAAAAACATTCAGTACTTC
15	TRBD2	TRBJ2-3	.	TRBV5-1	CASSFSSGRTDTQYF	TGCGCCAGCAGCTTCTCTAGCGGGAGGACAGATACGCAGTATTTT
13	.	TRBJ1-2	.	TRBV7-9	CASSLAGSGGYTF	TGTGCCAGCAGCTTAGCGGGTTCTGGAGGCTACACCTTC
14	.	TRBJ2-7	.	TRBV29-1	CSVAGTRGHYEQYF	TGCAGCGTTGCCGGGACACGGGGACACTACGAGCAGTACTTC
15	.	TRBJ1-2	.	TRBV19	CASSIRRGAGNSYTF	TGTGCCAGTAGTATAAGGCGAGGAGCAGGGAATAGCTACACCTTC
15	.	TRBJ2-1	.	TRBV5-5	CASSLDPGVSIEQFF	TGTGCCAGCAGCTTGGATCCAGGGGTGAGCATTGAGCAGTTCTTC
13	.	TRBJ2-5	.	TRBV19	CASSRWNQETQYF	TGTGCCAGTAGTCGCTGGAACCAAGAGACCCAGTACTTC
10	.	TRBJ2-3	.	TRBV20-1	CSAPIDTQYF	TGCAGTGCCCCGATAGATACGCAGTATTTT
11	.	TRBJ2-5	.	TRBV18	CASSPRGEGHF	TGTGCCAGCTCACCACGAGGGGAAGGACACTTC
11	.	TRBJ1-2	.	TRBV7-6	CASSFGDGYTF	TGTGCCAGCAGCTTCGGAGATGGCTACACCTTC
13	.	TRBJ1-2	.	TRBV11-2	CASRPGRPYGYTF	TGTGCCAGCAGACCGGGACGCCCCTATGGCTACACCTTC
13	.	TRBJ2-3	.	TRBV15	CAIGPKSTDTQYF	TGTGCCATTGGACCGAAATCCACAGATACGCAGTATTTT
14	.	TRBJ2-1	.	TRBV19	CASSFRTGANEQFF	TGTGCCAGTAGTTTCCGGACGGGAGCAAATGAGCAGTTCTTC
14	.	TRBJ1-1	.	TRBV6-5	CASSLKTGNTEAFF	TGTGCCAGCAGTCTTAAAACTGGGAACACTGAAGCTTTCTTT
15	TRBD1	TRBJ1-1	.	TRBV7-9	CASSSGQGTNTEAFF	TGTGCCAGCAGCTCGGGACAGGGGACGAACACTGAAGCTTTCTTT
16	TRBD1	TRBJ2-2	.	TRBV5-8	CASSFPQGANTGELFF	TGTGCCAGCAGCTTCCCGCAGGGGGCTAACACCGGGGAGCTGTTTTTT
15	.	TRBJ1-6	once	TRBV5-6	CASSPGQGRVSPLHF	TGTGCCAGCAGCCCCGGGCAGGGGCGGGTTTCACCCCTCCACTTT
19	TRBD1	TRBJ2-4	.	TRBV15	CATSRNPHQGDPAKNIQYF	TGTGCCACCAGCAGGAACCCACACCAGGGGGACCCGGCCAAAAACATTCAGTACTTC
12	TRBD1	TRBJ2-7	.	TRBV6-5	CASRASGGEQYF	TGTGCCAGCAGGGCGTCAGGGGGCGAGCAGTACTTC
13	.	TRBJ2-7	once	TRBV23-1	CASSRVWVYEQYF	TGCGCCAGCAGTCGGGTTTGGGTTTACGAGCAGTACTTC